This T cell receptor beta chain was profiled in a study of blood T cell repertoires in COVID-19. For the study at large: The United States, Italy and Spain were the sources of the acute and convalescent COVID-19 samples.

This table comes from immunoSEQ multiplex PCR, and its TCRdb copy is limited to in-frame clones, with some not included. The sample includes some 190,000 clones, 80% of them seen just once. J was trimmed by 5 bases and V by 5 bases; bases with no gene match: 12. CDR1 MNHEY and CDR2 SMNVEV come from the germline V gene (reference sequence). The CDR3 has 16 amino acids. Exposed participants encountered a COVID-19 case during the 2 weeks preceding study entry. This receptor was taken from a man in his sixties who had been exposed to COVID-19. Sequencing was done on a sample of PBMCs or T cells enriched from blood (not recorded which). The chain links TRBV27 to TRBJ2-5; TRBD2 matches at 9 bases. The CDR3 loop is CASSLVGLAGYETQYF. The CDR3 DNA reads TGTGCCAGCAGTCTGGTCGGGCTAGCGGGATATGAGACCCAGTACTTC.